The rows below give T cell receptor beta chains drawn from one sample of a study of T cell responses to AZD1222 COVID-19 vaccine. Method: immunoSEQ multiplex PCR; TCRdb's copy keeps in-frame clones and lacks some. The sample holds some 120,000 clones; 89% are singletons and the top ten take approximately 1.5%. The material was peripheral blood, obtained on day 0 of AZD1222 vaccination. These receptors were collected from an adult in good health. CDR3s include the opening cysteine and the closing phenylalanine or tryptophan.

CASSLQGIQETQYF | TRBJ2-5 | TRBV5-1
CASSKPAQRRGEVEVQETQYF | TRBJ2-5 | TRBV21-1
CASSSGTGGYGYTF | TRBJ1-2 | TRBV5-6
CAISAGTSGSSYNEQFF | TRBJ2-1 | TRBV10-3
CASSLIGTSSPGNEQFF | TRBJ2-1 | TRBV11-3
CASRPRGTSPLHF | TRBJ1-6 | TRBV25-1
CASSLGGAGKNEKLFF | TRBJ1-4 | TRBV13
CASSLGLAGPEEQYF | TRBJ2-7 | TRBV7-3
CAWSTNTEAFF | TRBJ1-1 | TRBV30
CASSSRDTYSYEQYF | TRBJ2-7 | TRBV5-5
CASSLSMSRDRGRSNQPQHF | TRBJ1-5 | TRBV2
CASSQTFRNTGTRDYGYTF | TRBJ1-2 | TRBV6-2/TRBV6-3
CASSRGGTAAGGSYGYTF | TRBJ1-2 | TRBV5-1
CASKRAGGDYGYTF | TRBJ1-2 | TRBV5-4
CSVGSTYEQYF | TRBJ2-7 | TRBV29-1
CASSSTSEEETQYF | TRBJ2-5 | TRBV10-1
CAISDGGSGYTF | TRBJ1-2 | TRBV10-3
CASSEGGQGGEKLFF | TRBJ1-4 | TRBV6-1
CASSTPIVGQGEQYF | TRBJ2-7 | TRBV19
CASSPGQGASKAGNTIYF | TRBJ1-3 | TRBV14
CASSQEVLGIANYGYTF | TRBJ1-2 | TRBV4-1
CASRIAESRDTQYF | TRBJ2-3 | TRBV6-5
CASSLEGISNQPQHF | TRBJ1-5 | TRBV5-1
CASSDGGSGETQYF | TRBJ2-5 | TRBV6-1
CASSLSAGRIYNEQFF | TRBJ2-1 | TRBV27
CASRLGGLAGSYEQYF | TRBJ2-7 | TRBV19
CASSLAVLANTIYF | TRBJ1-3 | TRBV7-9
CASSVAAYSVAGRASEQYF | TRBJ2-7 | TRBV9
CASSSELAGLKETQYF | TRBJ2-5 | TRBV7-9
CASSVGESDNEQFF | TRBJ2-1 | TRBV9
CASSKNIRTVGYEQYF | TRBJ2-7 | TRBV5-6
CASTTPDTQYF | TRBJ2-3 | TRBV7-9
CASTPLLAGVTDTQYF | TRBJ2-3 | TRBV2
CASSQEALAGDTGELFF | TRBJ2-2 | TRBV4-3
CATSDTGLAGGETQYF | TRBJ2-5 | TRBV24-1
CASSDSPGQPQHF | TRBJ1-5 | TRBV6-4
CASSPAQAGFTSEQYF | TRBJ2-7 | TRBV7-9
CASSDEGNYGYTF | TRBJ1-2 | TRBV2
CASSPLAGSSYNEQFF | TRBJ2-1 | TRBV27
CASSSVGGEHQPQHF | TRBJ1-5 | TRBV27
CASSVGLAYEQYF | TRBJ2-7 | TRBV2
CASSYLAQREQYF | TRBJ2-7 | TRBV6-2/TRBV6-3
CASSQEYQGWTEAFF | TRBJ1-1 | TRBV14
CASSSDRIYGYTF | TRBJ1-2 | TRBV4-3
CASSHPGTTTEAFF | TRBJ1-1 | TRBV19
CASTAGAGLAGTHTEAFF | TRBJ1-1 | TRBV7-9
CASSTGGWYEQYF | TRBJ2-7 | TRBV14
CASSRQGNKGAEQYF | TRBJ2-7 | TRBV6-5
CASSQTPGQGTYEQYF | TRBJ2-7 | TRBV4-2
CASSLVGGPDTGELFF | TRBJ2-2 | TRBV7-2
CSAAAATGETQYF | TRBJ2-5 | TRBV29-1
CASRHTGTAYYEQYF | TRBJ2-7 | TRBV6-5